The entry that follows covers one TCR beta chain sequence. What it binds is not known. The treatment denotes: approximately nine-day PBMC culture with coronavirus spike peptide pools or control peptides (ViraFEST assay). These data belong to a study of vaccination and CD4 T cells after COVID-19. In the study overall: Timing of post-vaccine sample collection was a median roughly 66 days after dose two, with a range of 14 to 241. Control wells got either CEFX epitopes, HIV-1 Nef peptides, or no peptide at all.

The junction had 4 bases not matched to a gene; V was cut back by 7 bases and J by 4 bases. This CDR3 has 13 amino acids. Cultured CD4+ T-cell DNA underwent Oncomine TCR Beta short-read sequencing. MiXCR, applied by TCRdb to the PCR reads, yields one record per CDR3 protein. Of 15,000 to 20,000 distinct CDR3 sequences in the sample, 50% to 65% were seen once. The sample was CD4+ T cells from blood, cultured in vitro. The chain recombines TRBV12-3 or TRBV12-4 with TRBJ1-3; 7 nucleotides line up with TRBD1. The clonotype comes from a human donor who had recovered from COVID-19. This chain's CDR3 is CASTLDRGNTIYF. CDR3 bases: TGTGCCAGCACCCTGGACAGGGGAAACACCATATATTTT.